The 20 T cell receptor beta chains below were found in one sample sequenced in a study of molecular identifiers for immune sequencing clone quantification. Each CDR3 protein is one row after TCRdb ran MiXCR on the PCR reads. Of 97,000 or so distinct CDR3 sequences in the sample, under 40% were seen once. Sequenced: naive CD8+ T cells from blood, with Jurkat cell RNA spiked in. The subset denotes: FACS-sorted CD8+CD4-CCR7+CD45RA+ naive T cells. These TCRs come from a human donor in good health. Some libraries in this study had Jurkat cell RNA spiked in.

In this sample, this clonotype turned up a few times. V usage is TRBV3-1 and J usage is TRBJ2-7; D might be TRBD2 (6 bases). This CDR3 region has 14 residues. V lost 1 base and J lost 2, with 9 bases in between. Germline V gene lookup returns CDR1 LGHDT and CDR2 YNNKEL (reference sequence). CDR3: CASSQGSGPYEQYF. The CDR3 bases are TGTGCCAGCAGCCAAGGTAGCGGTCCCTACGAGCAGTACTTC.

The chain uses TRBV14 and TRBJ2-7; D is unclear. V was pared by 4 bases and J by 5 bases, with 15 bases between. Germline lookup yields CDR1 SGHDN and CDR2 FVKESK. The CDR3 covers 14 residues. The DNA of the CDR3 is TGTGCCAGCAGCCGTCCTGGGTGGAGTGACGAGCAGTACTTC. Residues: CASSRPGWSDEQYF. Variable domain in full (rest from reference TRBV14 and TRBJ2-7): EAGVTQFPSHSVIEKGQTVTLRCDPISGHDNLYWYRRVMGKEIKFLLHFVKESKQDESGMPNNRFLAERTGGTYSTLKVQPAELEDSGVYFCASSRPGWSDEQYFGPGTRLTVT.

In the case of this clonotype: This may be a read error, as it is one base from a much larger clone. The chain employs TRBV25-1 and TRBJ2-7; TRBD1 is a possible D gene (7 bases). Germline V gene data show CDR1 as MGHDK and CDR2 as SYGVNS. The CDR3 sequence is 14 residues long. The CDR3 sequence is CASARGGGGYEQNF. In nucleotides, the CDR3 is TGTGCCAGCGCCCGAGGTGGAGGGGGCTACGAGCAGAACTTC.

Note on this clonotype: At one end, the junction sequence differs from germline, possibly due to a read error. The chain employs TRBV2 and TRBJ2-7; the match to TRBD2 covers 8 bases. This CDR3 region has 13 residues. The germline CDR1 and CDR2 sequences are SNHLY and FYNNEI. In DNA form, the CDR3 reads TGTGGCAGCAAGGAGCGGGAGCTATACGAGCAGTACTTC. Protein sequence: CGSKERELYEQYF.

The chain uses TRBV28 and TRBJ2-1; TRBD2 matches 7 bases. Germline CDR1 reads MDHEN; CDR2 reads SYDVKM. This CDR3 region has 14 residues. Germline trimming cut 7 bases from V and 4 bases from J; bases unmatched to any gene: 7. This chain's CDR3 is CASTETGGYNEQFF. The CDR3 DNA reads as TGTGCCAGCACTGAGACGGGAGGATACAATGAGCAGTTCTTC.

This clonotype was counted only a few times. A much larger clone lies one base from this, so it may be a read error. J is TRBJ1-1 and V is TRBV21-1; the table calls TRBD1, which could not be checked here. TRBV21-1 is tagged as a pseudogene. This CDR3 spans 17 amino acids. Here the CDR3 DNA reads TGTGCCAGCGGCAAAAAGTGGGGACAGCCAGGGAACACTGAAGCTTTCTTT. This gives the protein CASGKKWGQPGNTEAFF.

This clonotype was detected many times. This chain joins TRBV14 and TRBJ1-5, with a weak D call TRBD1 (5 bases). From germline, CDR1 is SGHDN and CDR2 FVKESK. Trimming removed 1 base at V and 4 bases at J, with 11 bases between. The CDR3 spans 15 residues. CDR3: CASSQGGQGNQPQHF. The CDR3 DNA sequence: TGTGCCAGCAGCCAAGGTGGTCAGGGTAATCAGCCCCAGCATTTT.

This sequence joins TRBV24-1 and TRBJ2-7; no clear D. This CDR3 has 13 residues. Germline-derived CDR1 and CDR2 are KGHDR and SFDVKD. The germline V and J ends were trimmed by 1 base and 4 bases, with 7 bases remaining between them. The CDR3 loop is CATSDLLEYEQYF. The CDR3, as DNA: TGTGCCACCAGTGATTTACTGGAGTACGAGCAGTACTTC.

The genes are TRBV9 and TRBJ2-2; D gene unclear. Trimming stripped 0 bases from V and 6 bases from J, with 6 bases between. CDR1 is SGDLS and CDR2 is YYNGEE in the germline V gene. This CDR3 contains 13 residues. CDR3 DNA sequence: TGTGCCAGCAGCGTAGTCACGGCCGGGGAGCTGTTTTTT. It translates to CASSVVTAGELFF.

Comments on this clonotype: A much larger clonotype is one base distant, so this may be a read error. This sequence joins TRBV7-8 and TRBJ2-7, with D tentatively TRBD2 (6 bases). Trimming took 5 bases from V and 6 from J, leaving 14 bases between them. Germline loops: CDR1 SGHVS, CDR2 FQNEAQ. The CDR3 sequence is 13 residues long. The CDR3 spells CASSPRLECEQYF. The CDR3 DNA is TGTGCCAGCAGCCCGAGACTAGAGTGCGAGCAGTACTTC. The whole variable domain, remainder taken from reference TRBV7-8 and TRBJ2-7, is GAGVSQSPRYKVAKRGQDVALRCDPISGHVSLFWYQQALGQGPEFLTYFQNEAQLDKSGLPSDRFFAERPEGSVSTLKIQRTQQEDSAVYLCASSPRLECEQYFGPGTRLTVT.

This chain uses TRBV9 with TRBJ2-7; 7 positions agree with TRBD2. Germline CDR1 is SGDLS and CDR2 is YYNGEE. CDR3 size: 14 residues. J lost 5 bases, V lost 4 bases, and 9 bases had no gene match. In nucleotides, the CDR3 is TGTGCCAGCAGCCCAGTGACTAGCTACCACGAGCAGTACTTC. Translated, it gives CASSPVTSYHEQYF.

The J gene is TRBJ2-3, the V gene TRBV2, with 14 bases matching TRBD2. Germline V lookup: CDR1 SNHLY, CDR2 FYNNEI. The CDR3 loop spans 17 amino acids. The trim removed 5 bases at V and 1 base at J, leaving 5 bases unmatched. CDR3 sequence: CASSQGLAGVGTDTQYF. CDR3 bases: TGTGCCAGCAGTCAGGGACTAGCGGGAGTAGGCACAGATACGCAGTATTTT.

This clonotype has only a few counts. This rearrangement joins TRBV27 to TRBJ2-3; the D is unclear. Germline V CDR1 and CDR2: MNHEY, SMNVEV (reference sequence). Trimming removed 6 bases at V and 6 bases at J, with 13 bases between. The CDR3 consists of 13 residues. Here the CDR3 DNA reads TGTGCCAGCAGCTTAGCCCTGGCGGATACGCAGTATTTT. The encoded protein is CASSLALADTQYF.

This sequence joins TRBV7-8 and TRBJ2-3; the match to TRBD2 covers 9 bases. V lost 5 bases, J lost 0 bases, and 3 bases stayed unmatched. The CDR3 is 15 residues long. CDR1 and CDR2 (germline): SGHVS, FQNEAQ. The chain's CDR3 is CASSTGTSSTDTQYF. In DNA, the CDR3 is TGTGCCAGCAGCACCGGGACTAGCAGCACAGATACGCAGTATTTT.

This rearrangement joins TRBV11-2 to TRBJ2-1; 9 nucleotides align to TRBD2. Trimming cost V 5 bases and J 10 bases; bases outside gene matches: 12. CDR3 length: 15 amino acids. Per the germline V gene, CDR1 is SGHAT and CDR2 is FQNNGV. The CDR3 sequence: CASSPPFSSGNEQFF. CDR3 bases: TGTGCCAGCAGCCCCCCCTTTTCTAGCGGGAACGAGCAGTTCTTC.

On this clonotype: A much larger clone is a single base away; this may be a read error. No conserved phenylalanine or tryptophan is present at the end of the CDR3, so a read error is the likely explanation. The CDR3: CASSIQGTAYEQYL. The CDR3 nucleotides read TGTGCCAGTAGTATCCAGGGAACTGCCTACGAGCAGTACCTC. The V and J genes are TRBV19 and TRBJ2-7; tentatively, D is TRBD1 (5 bases). V lost 3 bases and J 2 bases, leaving 11 bases between the germline ends. The CDR3 covers 14 residues. The V gene's germline CDR1 is LNHDA and CDR2 SQIVND (reference sequence).

The rearrangement uses TRBV4-3 and TRBJ1-6; a weak D match, TRBD1 (5 bases). This CDR3 region has 14 residues. V gave up 6 bases and J gave up 7 bases, with 13 bases separating them. Germline values: CDR1 LGHNA, CDR2 YSLEER. CDR3 protein: CASSRDGENSPLHF. The DNA for the CDR3 is TGCGCCAGCAGTCGGGACGGAGAAAATTCACCCCTCCACTTT.

As regards this clonotype: This may be a read error, as it is one base from a much larger clone. The rearrangement joins TRBV27 to TRBJ2-4, with D perhaps matching TRBD1 (6 bases). The CDR3 spans 16 residues. Germline assignment: CDR1 MNHEY and CDR2 SMNVEV (reference sequence). Trimming left V 0 bases short and J 1 base short, with 10 bases between. The CDR3 protein is CASSLSHRAAKNIQYF. For the CDR3, the DNA is TGTGCCAGCAGTTTATCGCACAGGGCTGCCAAAAACATTCAGTACTTC.

The chain combines TRBV27 with TRBJ2-5; unclear D gene. Germline V gene lookup returns CDR1 MNHEY and CDR2 SMNVEV (reference sequence). The CDR3 extends over 11 amino acids. V was pared by 8 bases and J by 4 bases, with 8 bases between. This chain's CDR3 is CASGVGETQYF. The CDR3 DNA follows: TGTGCCAGCGGAGTGGGAGAGACCCAGTACTTC.

This clonotype was detected ten times or more. The CDR3 sequence: CASSYSRGEEDEQYF. CDR3 DNA sequence: TGTGCCAGCAGTTACTCGAGAGGGGAGGAGGACGAGCAGTACTTC. J is TRBJ2-7 and V is TRBV6-5, with D possibly matching TRBD2 (6 bases). Germline V lookup: CDR1 MNHEY, CDR2 SVGAGI. Trimming took off 0 bases at V and 5 bases at J, with 14 bases between the two ends. The CDR3 is made up of 15 amino acids.